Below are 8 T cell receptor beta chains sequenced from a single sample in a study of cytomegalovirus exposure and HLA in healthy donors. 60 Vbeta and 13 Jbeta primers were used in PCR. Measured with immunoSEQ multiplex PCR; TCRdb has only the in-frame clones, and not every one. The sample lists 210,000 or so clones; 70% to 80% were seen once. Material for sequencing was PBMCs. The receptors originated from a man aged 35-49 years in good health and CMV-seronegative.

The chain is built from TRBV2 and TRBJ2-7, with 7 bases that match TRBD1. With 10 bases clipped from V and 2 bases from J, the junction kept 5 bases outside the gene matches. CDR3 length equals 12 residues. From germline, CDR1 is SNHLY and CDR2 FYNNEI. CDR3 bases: TGTGCCACCGGACAGGTTCCCTACGAGCAGTACTTC. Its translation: CATGQVPYEQYF.

The CDR3 DNA is TGTGCCAGCAGGGGGGCCCCAGATACGCAGTATTTT. The encoded protein is CASRGAPDTQYF. The J gene is TRBJ2-3, the V gene TRBV7-7; TRBD1 is a possible D gene (6 bases). Germline V gene data show CDR1 as SSHAT and CDR2 as FNYEAQ (reference sequence). The CDR3 is 12 amino acids. Trimming removed 6 bases from V and 4 bases from J, with 8 bases in between.

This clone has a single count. The CDR3 DNA follows: TGTGCCAGCAGTTTATGGGCAGATGAAAAACTGTTTTTT. Translating it yields CASSLWADEKLFF. The chain joins TRBV27 to TRBJ1-4; D gene uncertain. Germline V gives CDR1 MNHEY, CDR2 SMNVEV (reference sequence). With 1 base removed from V and 6 bases from J, the gap between germline ends came to 6 bases. The CDR3 has 13 amino acids.

The CDR3 DNA reads TGTGCCAGCAGTCCCTGGGGACAGAATACTCCTTCCTATGGCTACACCTTC. Protein: CASSPWGQNTPSYGYTF. The gene calls are TRBV28 and TRBJ1-2, with 7 bases that match TRBD1. V was clipped by 5 bases and J by 4 bases; unmatched bases: 16. The CDR3 runs to 17 residues. Looked up from germline, CDR1 is MDHEN and CDR2 is SYDVKM.

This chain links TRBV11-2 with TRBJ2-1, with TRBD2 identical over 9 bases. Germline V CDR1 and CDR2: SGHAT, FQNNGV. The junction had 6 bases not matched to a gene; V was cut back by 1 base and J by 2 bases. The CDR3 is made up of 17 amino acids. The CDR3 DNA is TGTGCCAGCAGCTTAGTCGAGCGGGAGGTTCCCTACAATGAGCAGTTCTTC. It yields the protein CASSLVEREVPYNEQFF.

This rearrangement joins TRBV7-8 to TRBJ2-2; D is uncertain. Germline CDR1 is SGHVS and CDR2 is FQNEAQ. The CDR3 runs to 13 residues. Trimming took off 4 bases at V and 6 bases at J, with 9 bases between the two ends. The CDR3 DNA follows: TGTGCCAGCAGCTCGGTGGTGGCCGGGGAGCTGTTTTTT. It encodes CASSSVVAGELFF.

For the CDR3, the DNA is TGTGCCAGTAGTTCCCCCGACAGGGGGATTAGCAATCAGCCCCAGCATTTT. Translated, it gives CASSSPDRGISNQPQHF. The rearrangement uses TRBV19 and TRBJ1-5, with 9 bases that match TRBD1. The CDR3 runs to 17 residues. With 5 bases clipped from V and 0 bases from J, the junction kept 8 bases outside the gene matches. Germline V gene data show CDR1 as LNHDA and CDR2 as SQIVND (reference sequence). Full variable domain (outside the CDR3, taken from reference TRBV19 and TRBJ1-5): DGGITQSPKYLFRKEGQNVTLSCEQNLNHDAMYWYRQDPGQGLRLIYYSQIVNDFQKGDIAEGYSVSREKKESFPLTVTSAQKNPTAFYLCASSSPDRGISNQPQHFGDGTRLSIL.

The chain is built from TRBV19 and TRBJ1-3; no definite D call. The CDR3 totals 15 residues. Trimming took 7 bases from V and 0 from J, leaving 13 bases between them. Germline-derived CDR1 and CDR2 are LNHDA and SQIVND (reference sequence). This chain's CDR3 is CASTNLGGSGNTIYF. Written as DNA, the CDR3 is TGTGCCAGTACCAACCTCGGAGGCTCTGGAAACACCATATATTTT.